This T cell receptor beta chain was sequenced during a study of blood T cells in healthy people across ages. The wider study: Per every two T cells, about one barcoded beta molecule was captured by template switching. General study points: TCR beta diversity correlated strongly with naive T cell percentage.

Turning to this clonotype: Its antigen is undetermined.

CDR3 length: 15 residues. V gave up 4 bases and J gave up 5 bases, with 15 bases separating them. CDR1 SGHRS and CDR2 YFSETQ come from the germline V gene. For the second PCR, which ran for about 7 to 12 cycles, a sample-barcoded 5' primer and a J-beta primer mix were used. TCRdb independently ran MiXCR on the 5' RACE reads; one entry per CDR3 protein. The sample lists around 870,000 distinct CDR3 sequences; around 30% were seen once. Sequenced input: blood. This receptor was identified in a woman older than 75 in good health. The V and J genes are TRBV5-1 and TRBJ1-4; D is ambiguous. CDR3 in amino acids: CASSVDAGGNEKLFF. The DNA of the CDR3 is TGCGCCAGCAGCGTCGACGCAGGAGGAAATGAAAAACTGTTTTTT.